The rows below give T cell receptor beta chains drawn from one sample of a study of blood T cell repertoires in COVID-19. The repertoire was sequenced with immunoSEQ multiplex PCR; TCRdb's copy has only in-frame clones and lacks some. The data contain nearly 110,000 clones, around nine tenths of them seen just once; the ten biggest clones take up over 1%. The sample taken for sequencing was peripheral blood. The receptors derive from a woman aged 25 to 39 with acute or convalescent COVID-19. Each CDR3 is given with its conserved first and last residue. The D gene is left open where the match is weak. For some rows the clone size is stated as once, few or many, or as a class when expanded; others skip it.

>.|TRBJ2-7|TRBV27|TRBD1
TGTGCCAGCAGTTCTAACACAGGGGTCTTAGCTACGAGACAGTACTTC
CASSSNTGVLATRQYF
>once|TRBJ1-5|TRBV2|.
TGTGCCAGCGCCGTCCGAGTCTATAGCAATCAGCCCCAGCATTTT
CASAVRVYSNQPQHF
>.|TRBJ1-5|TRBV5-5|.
TGTGCCAGCAGCTTGGAGAGGGTTGGTCAGCCCCAGCATTTT
CASSLERVGQPQHF
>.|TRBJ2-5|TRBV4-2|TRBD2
TGTGCCAGCAGCCAAGATCCTGCTAGCGGGGAGACCCAGTACTTC
CASSQDPASGETQYF
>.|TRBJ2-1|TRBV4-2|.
.
CASSQASVLAGGYNEQFF
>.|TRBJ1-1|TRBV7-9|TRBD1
TGTGCCAGCAGCTTAGGGGACAGGGAGAACACTGAAGCTTTCTTT
CASSLGDRENTEAFF
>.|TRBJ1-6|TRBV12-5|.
TGTGCTAGTGGTTTAAGAGGGGGTGATAATTCACCCCTCCACTTT
CASGLRGGDNSPLHF
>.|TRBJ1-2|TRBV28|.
TGTGCCAGCACCGATCCCGACAGGCAACTCTATGGCTACACCTTC
CASTDPDRQLYGYTF
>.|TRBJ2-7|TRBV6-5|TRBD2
TGTGCCAGCAGTCGACTAGCGGAGGCCTACGAGCAGTACTTC
CASSRLAEAYEQYF
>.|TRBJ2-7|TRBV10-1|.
TGCGCCAGCAGTCGGTCAGGGACCTACGAGCAGTACTTC
CASSRSGTYEQYF
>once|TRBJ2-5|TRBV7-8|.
TGTGCCAGCAGGGGACTAAGCCCGGACAGCCAAGAGACCCAGTACTTC
CASRGLSPDSQETQYF
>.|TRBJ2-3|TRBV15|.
TGTGCCACCAGCAGAGCCGACAGAAGCACAGATACGCAGTATTTT
CATSRADRSTDTQYF
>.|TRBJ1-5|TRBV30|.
TGTGCCTGGAGTGTCTCAGATCAGCCCCAGCATTTT
CAWSVSDQPQHF
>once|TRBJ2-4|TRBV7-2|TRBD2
TGTGCCAGCAGCCCGGGACTAGCGAAGAACATTCAGTACTTC
CASSPGLAKNIQYF
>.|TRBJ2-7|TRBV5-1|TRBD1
TGCGCCAGCAGCTCTGGACAGGGACGAGGGTACGAGCAGTACTTC
CASSSGQGRGYEQYF
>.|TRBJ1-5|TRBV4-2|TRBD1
TGTGCCAGCAGCCAAGAGAGGGACAGTAATCAGCCCCAGCATTTT
CASSQERDSNQPQHF
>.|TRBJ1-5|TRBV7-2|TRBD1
TGTGCCAGCAGCTACACCGGGACAGGTGTACCAAGTCTGCCCCAGCATTTT
CASSYTGTGVPSLPQHF
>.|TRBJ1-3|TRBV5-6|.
TGTGCCAGCAGCTTGCAGGCGATAACTGGAAACACCATATATTTT
CASSLQAITGNTIYF
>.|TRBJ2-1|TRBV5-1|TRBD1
TGCGCCAGCAGCCCTAGACAGGGCTACAATGAGCAGTTCTTC
CASSPRQGYNEQFF
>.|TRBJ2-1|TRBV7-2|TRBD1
TGTGCCAGCAGCTCCCGGACAGGGATGGATGAGCAGTTCTTC
CASSSRTGMDEQFF
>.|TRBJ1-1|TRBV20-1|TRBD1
TGCAGTGCTAGGAAGGACAGGGGGGCTTTCTTT
CSARKDRGAFF
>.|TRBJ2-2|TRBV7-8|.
TGTGCCAGCAGCCCCACAGGGTTTCCCGGGGAGCTGTTTTTT
CASSPTGFPGELFF
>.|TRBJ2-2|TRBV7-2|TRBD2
TGTGCCTCCGCCGGGACTAGTTACACCGGGGAGCTGTTTTTT
CASAGTSYTGELFF
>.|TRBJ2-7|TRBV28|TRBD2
TGTGCCAGCAGTTTATTTCGGGGGGTAAAGGTCCACGAGCAGTACTTC
CASSLFRGVKVHEQYF
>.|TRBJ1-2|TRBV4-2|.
TGTGCCAGCAGACCTTCGATGACAGTTAACTATGGCTACACCTTC
CASRPSMTVNYGYTF
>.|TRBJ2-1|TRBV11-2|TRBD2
TGTGCCAGCAGCTCAAGTACTAGCGGGAGGGCCAATGAGCAGTTCTTC
CASSSSTSGRANEQFF
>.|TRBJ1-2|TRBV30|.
TGTGCCTGGAGTGTACACAGGGTACATGGCTACACCTTC
CAWSVHRVHGYTF
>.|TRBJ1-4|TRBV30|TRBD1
TGTGCCTGGGAAAATAGGGGGCAGGCTAATGAAAAACTGTTTTTT
CAWENRGQANEKLFF
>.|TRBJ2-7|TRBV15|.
TGTGCCACCAGCAGAGATCTAGGTACCTACGAGCAGTACTTC
CATSRDLGTYEQYF
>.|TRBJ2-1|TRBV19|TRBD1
TGTGCCAGTAGTCGGACAGGGGGCGAGGGTGAGCAGTTCTTC
CASSRTGGEGEQFF
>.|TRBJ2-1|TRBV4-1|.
TGCGCCAGCAGCCAAGCTTCGGGGGTTTTTAATGAGCAGTTCTTC
CASSQASGVFNEQFF
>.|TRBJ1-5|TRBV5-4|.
TGTGCCAGCAGCCTCCCCGGAGACGGTCAGCCCCAGCATTTT
CASSLPGDGQPQHF
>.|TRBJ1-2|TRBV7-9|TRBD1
TGTGCCAGCAGCCTCGACAGGGGGATCTATGGCTACACCTTC
CASSLDRGIYGYTF
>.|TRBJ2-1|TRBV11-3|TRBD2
TGTGCCAGCAGCTTAGATCGGACTAGCGGGGGGGCCGGGGCCTACAATGAGCAGTTCTTC
CASSLDRTSGGAGAYNEQFF
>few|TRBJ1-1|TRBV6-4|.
TGTGCCAGCAGCCCCGGAGGGGTGAACACTGAAGCTTTCTTT
CASSPGGVNTEAFF
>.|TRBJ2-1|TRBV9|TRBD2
TGTGCCAGCAGCGCTCGAGCGGGGGGTGTTTACAATGAGCAGTTCTTC
CASSARAGGVYNEQFF
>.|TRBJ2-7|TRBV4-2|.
TGTGCCAGCAGCCGCGACAGGCAATACGAGCAGTACTTC
CASSRDRQYEQYF
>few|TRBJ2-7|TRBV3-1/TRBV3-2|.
TGTGCCAGCAGCCAAGCGGGGTTGTGCTCCTACGAGCAGTACTTC
CASSQAGLCSYEQYF
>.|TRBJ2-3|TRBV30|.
TGTGCGGTGGACGGAGGGTGGACAGATACGCAGTATTTT
CAVDGGWTDTQYF
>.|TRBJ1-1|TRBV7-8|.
TGTGCCAGCAGCCAACCCCAGGGGAGGGACACTGAAGCTTTCTTT
CASSQPQGRDTEAFF
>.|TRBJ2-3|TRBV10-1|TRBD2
TGCGCCAGCAGTCCTAGCGGGAGTCCAGATACGCAGTATTTT
CASSPSGSPDTQYF